The source of this TCR beta chain is a study of beta chain features in type 1 diabetes. Study-level background: The study found patients and healthy donors alike in age, gender and cell yields. Findings and limits, study-wide: Patients with Type 1 diabetes showed moderately but significantly shorter TCRB CDR3s in all four CD4+ subsets. VDJ junctions in type 1 diabetes patients carried more deletions and fewer insertions.

Expressed TCRB transcripts got sequenced, as all isolated RNA was reverse transcribed. It was found that naive, central memory and regulatory T cell samples averaged about 4 million reads. TCRdb's copy holds only in-frame clones and misses some; the assay was immunoSEQ multiplex PCR. In the table there are roughly 100,000 clones, under 30% of which are singletons. This clone showed up just a few times. Its target is not known. This CDR3 region has 14 residues. Deletions cut 4 bases from V and 2 bases from J, with 9 bases between. CDR1 is ENHRY, CDR2 SYGVKD, per germline. The rearrangement joins TRBV10-3 to TRBJ1-3, with D maybe TRBD1 (6 bases). The sequence derives from a woman aged 18 to 35 with type 1 diabetes. The specimen sequenced was central memory CD4+ T cells from blood. Written as DNA, the CDR3 is TGTGCCATCAGTGGACAGGCTGCTGGAAACACCATATATTTT. Its protein is CAISGQAAGNTIYF.